This T cell receptor (beta chain) came from a study of siplizumab effects on memory and regulatory T cells. Study observations and caveats: Whether proliferating Tregs in siplizumab cultures suppress was not functionally confirmed. Unstimulated subset assignment was obtained for only a minor fraction of alloreactive clones.

Here immunoSEQ multiplex PCR was the method, and the copy in TCRdb shows in-frame clones only, minus some. The sample includes about 87,000 clones, approximately 95% seen only once; the top ten take 0.3%. Germline CDR1 is ENHRY and CDR2 is SYGVKD. The CDR3 loop spans 16 amino acids. With 0 bases clipped from V and 4 bases from J, the junction kept 3 bases outside the gene matches. About this clone itself: The antigen remains unidentified.

The chain recombines TRBV10-3 with TRBJ1-2, with 12 bases aligning to TRBD1. Sequenced material: non-Treg CD4+ T cells sorted from blood. The sequence derives from a human donor in good health. The CDR3 region is CAISESGTGGVYGYTF. The CDR3 DNA is TGTGCCATCAGTGAGTCGGGGACAGGGGGCGTCTATGGCTACACCTTC.